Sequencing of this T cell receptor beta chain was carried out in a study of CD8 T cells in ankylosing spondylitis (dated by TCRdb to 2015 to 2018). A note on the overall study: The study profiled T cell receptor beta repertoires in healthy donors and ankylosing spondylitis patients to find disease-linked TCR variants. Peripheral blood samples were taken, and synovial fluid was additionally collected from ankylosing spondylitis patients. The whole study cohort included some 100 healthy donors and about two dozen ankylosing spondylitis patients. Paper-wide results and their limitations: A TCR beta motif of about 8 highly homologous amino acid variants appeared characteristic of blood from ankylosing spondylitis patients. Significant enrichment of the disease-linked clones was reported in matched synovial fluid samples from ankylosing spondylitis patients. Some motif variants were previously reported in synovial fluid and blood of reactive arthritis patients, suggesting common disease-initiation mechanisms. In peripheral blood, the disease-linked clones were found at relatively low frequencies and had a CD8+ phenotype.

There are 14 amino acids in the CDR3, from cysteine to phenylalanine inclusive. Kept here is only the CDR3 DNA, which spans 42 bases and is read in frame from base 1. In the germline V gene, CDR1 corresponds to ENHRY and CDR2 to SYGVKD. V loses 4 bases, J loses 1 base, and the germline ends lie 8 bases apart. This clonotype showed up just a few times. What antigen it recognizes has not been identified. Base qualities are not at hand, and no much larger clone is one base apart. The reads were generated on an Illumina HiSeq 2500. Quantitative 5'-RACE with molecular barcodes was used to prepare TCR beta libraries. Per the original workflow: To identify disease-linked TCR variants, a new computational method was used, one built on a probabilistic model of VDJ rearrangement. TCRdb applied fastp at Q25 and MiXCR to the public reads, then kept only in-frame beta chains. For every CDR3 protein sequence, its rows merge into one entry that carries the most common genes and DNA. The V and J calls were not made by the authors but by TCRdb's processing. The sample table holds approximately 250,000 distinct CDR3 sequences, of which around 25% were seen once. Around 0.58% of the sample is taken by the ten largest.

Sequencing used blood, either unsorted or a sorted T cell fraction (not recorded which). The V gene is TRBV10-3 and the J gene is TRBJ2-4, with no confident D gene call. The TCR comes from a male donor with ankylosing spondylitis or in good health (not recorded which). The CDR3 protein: CAISGDGAKNIQYF. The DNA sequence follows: TGTGCCATCAGTGGTGACGGGGCCAAAAACATTCAGTACTTC.